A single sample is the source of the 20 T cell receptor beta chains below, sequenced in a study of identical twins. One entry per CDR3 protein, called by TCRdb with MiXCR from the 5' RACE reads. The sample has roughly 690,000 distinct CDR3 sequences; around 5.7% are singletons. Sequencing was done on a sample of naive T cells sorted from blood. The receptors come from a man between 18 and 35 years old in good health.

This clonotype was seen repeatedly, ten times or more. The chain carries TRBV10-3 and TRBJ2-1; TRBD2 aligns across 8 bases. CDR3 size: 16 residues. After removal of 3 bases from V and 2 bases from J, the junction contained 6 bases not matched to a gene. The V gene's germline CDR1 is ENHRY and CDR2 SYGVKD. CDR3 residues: CAISDSTSDAYNEQFF. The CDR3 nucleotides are TGTGCCATCAGTGACTCGACTAGCGACGCCTACAATGAGCAGTTCTTC.

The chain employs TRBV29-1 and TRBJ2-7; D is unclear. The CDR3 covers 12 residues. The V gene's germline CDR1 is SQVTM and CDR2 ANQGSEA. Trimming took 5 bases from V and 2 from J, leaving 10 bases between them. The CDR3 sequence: CSVRVGAYEQYF. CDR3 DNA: TGCAGCGTTAGGGTTGGAGCCTACGAGCAGTACTTC.

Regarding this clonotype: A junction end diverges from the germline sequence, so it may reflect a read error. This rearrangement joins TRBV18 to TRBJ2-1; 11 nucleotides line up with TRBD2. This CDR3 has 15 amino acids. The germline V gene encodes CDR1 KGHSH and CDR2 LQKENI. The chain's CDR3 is CASSPLAGELNEQFF. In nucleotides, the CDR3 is TGTGCCAGCTCGCCACTAGCGGGAGAACTCAATGAGCAGTTCTTC. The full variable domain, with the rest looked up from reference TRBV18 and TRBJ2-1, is NAGVMQNPRHLVRRRGQEARLRCSPMKGHSHVYWYRQLPEEGLKFMVYLQKENIIDESGMPKERFSAEFPKEGPSILRIQQVVRGDSAAYFCASSPLAGELNEQFFGPGTRLTVL.

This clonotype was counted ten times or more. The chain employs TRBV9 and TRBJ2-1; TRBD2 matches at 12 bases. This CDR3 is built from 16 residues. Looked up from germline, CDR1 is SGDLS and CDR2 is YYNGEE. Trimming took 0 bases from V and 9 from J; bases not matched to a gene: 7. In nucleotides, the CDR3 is TGTGCCAGCAGCGTAGGACGACTAGCGGGAGCGAGTGAGCAGTTCTTC. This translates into CASSVGRLAGASEQFF.

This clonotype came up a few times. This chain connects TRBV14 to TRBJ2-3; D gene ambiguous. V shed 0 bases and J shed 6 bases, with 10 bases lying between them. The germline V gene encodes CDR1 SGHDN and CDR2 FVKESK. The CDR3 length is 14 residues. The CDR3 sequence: CASSQDPSLDTQYF. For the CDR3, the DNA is TGTGCCAGCAGCCAAGATCCTTCTTTGGATACGCAGTATTTT.

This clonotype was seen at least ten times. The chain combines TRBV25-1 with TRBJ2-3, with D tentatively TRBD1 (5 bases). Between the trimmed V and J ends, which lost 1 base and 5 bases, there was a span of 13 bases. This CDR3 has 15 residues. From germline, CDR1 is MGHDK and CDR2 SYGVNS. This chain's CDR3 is CASSESSEGVDTQYF. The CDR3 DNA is TGTGCCAGCAGTGAATCCTCCGAAGGGGTAGATACGCAGTATTTT.

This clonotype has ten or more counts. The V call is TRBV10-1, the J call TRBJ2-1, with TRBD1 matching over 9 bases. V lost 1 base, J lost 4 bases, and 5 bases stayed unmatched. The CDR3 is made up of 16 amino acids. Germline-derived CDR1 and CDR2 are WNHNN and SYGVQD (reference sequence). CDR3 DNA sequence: TGCGCCAGCAGTGAGTTCGGACAGGGGCTTTACAATGAGCAGTTCTTC. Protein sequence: CASSEFGQGLYNEQFF.

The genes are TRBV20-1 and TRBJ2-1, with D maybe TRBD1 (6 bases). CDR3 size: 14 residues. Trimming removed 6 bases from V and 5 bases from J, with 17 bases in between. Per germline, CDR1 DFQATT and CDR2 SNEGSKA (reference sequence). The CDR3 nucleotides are TGCAGTGCCACCCTGGCTAGGGGGAACAATGAGCAGTTCTTC. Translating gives CSATLARGNNEQFF.

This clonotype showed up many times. In DNA form, the CDR3 reads TGTGCCAGCAGTCCAACCACAGGGGGCACTGAAGCTTTCTTT. Amino acids: CASSPTTGGTEAFF. The V call is TRBV12-3 or TRBV12-4, the J call TRBJ1-1, with 8 bases lining up with TRBD1. The CDR3 runs 14 residues. V lost 5 bases, J lost 4 bases, and 6 bases stayed unmatched.

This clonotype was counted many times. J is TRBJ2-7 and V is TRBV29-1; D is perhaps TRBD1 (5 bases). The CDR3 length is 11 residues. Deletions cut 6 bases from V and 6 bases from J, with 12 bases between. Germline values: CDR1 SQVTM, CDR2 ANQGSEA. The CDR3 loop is CSVTNTGEQYF. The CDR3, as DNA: TGCAGCGTCACCAACACAGGCGAGCAGTACTTC.

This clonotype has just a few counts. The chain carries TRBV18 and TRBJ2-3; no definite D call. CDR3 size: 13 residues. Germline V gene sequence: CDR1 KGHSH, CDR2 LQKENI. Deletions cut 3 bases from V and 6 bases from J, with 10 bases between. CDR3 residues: CASSPSISDTQYF. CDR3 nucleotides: TGTGCCAGCTCACCCTCTATTAGTGATACGCAGTATTTT. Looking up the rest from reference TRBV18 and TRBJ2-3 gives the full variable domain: NAGVMQNPRHLVRRRGQEARLRCSPMKGHSHVYWYRQLPEEGLKFMVYLQKENIIDESGMPKERFSAEFPKEGPSILRIQQVVRGDSAAYFCASSPSISDTQYFGPGTRLTVL.

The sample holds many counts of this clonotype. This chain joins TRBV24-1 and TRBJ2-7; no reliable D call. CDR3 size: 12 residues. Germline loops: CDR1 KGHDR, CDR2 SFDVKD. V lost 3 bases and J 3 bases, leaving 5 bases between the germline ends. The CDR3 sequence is CATSDGNYEQYF. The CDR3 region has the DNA TGTGCCACCAGTGATGGAAACTACGAGCAGTACTTC.

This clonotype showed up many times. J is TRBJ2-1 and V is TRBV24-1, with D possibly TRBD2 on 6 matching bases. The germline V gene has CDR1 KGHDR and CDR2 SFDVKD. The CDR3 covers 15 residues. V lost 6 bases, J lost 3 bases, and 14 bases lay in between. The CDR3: CATSLRGASYNEQFF. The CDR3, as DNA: TGTGCCACCAGTCTCCGCGGGGCGAGCTACAATGAGCAGTTCTTC.

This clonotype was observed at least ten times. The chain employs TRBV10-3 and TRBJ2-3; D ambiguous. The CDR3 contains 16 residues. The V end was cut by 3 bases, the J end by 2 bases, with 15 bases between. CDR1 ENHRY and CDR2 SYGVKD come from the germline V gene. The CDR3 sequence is CAISDGLSSDTDTQYF. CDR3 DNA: TGTGCCATCAGTGATGGGCTGTCGTCTGACACAGATACGCAGTATTTT.

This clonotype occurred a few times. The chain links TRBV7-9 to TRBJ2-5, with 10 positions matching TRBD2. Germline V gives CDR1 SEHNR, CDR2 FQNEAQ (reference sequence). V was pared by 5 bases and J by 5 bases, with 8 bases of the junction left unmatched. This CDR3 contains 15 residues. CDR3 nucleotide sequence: TGTGCCAGCAGCCAGGGACTAGCGTTTACCGAGACCCAGTACTTC. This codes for CASSQGLAFTETQYF.

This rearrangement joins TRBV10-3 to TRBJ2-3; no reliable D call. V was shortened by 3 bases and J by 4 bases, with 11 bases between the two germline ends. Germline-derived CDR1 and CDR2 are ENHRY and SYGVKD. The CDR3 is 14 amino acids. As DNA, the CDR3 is TGTGCCATCAGTGACTTAAGCGAGCCAGATACGCAGTATTTT. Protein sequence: CAISDLSEPDTQYF.

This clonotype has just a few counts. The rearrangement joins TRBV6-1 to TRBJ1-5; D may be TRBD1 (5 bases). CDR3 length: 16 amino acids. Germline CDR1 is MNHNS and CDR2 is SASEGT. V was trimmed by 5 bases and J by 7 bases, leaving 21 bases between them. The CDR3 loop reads CASSPDGAGFRQPQHF. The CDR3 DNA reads TGTGCCAGCAGTCCCGATGGCGCAGGGTTCCGGCAGCCCCAGCATTTT.

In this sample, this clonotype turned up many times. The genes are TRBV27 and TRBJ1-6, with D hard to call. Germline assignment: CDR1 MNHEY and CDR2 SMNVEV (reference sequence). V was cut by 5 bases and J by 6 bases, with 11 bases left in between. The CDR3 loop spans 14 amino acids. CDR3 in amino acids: CASSQGRFNSPLHF. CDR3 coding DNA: TGTGCCAGCAGTCAAGGACGGTTTAATTCACCCCTCCACTTT.

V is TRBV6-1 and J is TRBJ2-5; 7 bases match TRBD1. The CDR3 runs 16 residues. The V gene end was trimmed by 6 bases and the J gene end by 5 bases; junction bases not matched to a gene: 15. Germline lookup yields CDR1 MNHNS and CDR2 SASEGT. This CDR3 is CASRPWTGSGGETQYF. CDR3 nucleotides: TGTGCCAGCAGACCCTGGACAGGCTCCGGCGGGGAGACCCAGTACTTC.

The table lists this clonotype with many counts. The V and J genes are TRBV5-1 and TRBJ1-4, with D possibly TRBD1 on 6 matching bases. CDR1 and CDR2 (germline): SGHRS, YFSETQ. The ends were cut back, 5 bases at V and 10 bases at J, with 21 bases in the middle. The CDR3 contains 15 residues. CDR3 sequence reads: CASRRPGHGIGKLFF. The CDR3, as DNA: TGCGCCAGCAGGCGACCGGGACACGGAATTGGAAAACTGTTTTTT.